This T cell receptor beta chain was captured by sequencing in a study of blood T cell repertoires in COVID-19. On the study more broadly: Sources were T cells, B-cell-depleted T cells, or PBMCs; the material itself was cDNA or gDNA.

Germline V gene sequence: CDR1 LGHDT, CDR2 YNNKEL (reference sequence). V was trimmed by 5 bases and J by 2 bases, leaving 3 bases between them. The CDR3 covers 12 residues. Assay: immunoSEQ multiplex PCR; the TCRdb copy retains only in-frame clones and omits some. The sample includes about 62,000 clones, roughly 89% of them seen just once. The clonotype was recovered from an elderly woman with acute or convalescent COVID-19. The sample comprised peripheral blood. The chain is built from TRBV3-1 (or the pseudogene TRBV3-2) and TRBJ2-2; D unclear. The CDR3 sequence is CASSYNTGELFF. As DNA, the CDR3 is TGTGCCAGCAGCTATAACACCGGGGAGCTGTTTTTT.